A selection of T cell receptor beta chains follows, all from one sample in a study of T cell repertoires in cytomegalovirus infection. TCRdb reprocessed the reads with MiXCR, giving one entry per CDR3 protein. The data contain 380,000 or so distinct CDR3 sequences, about 35% of them singletons. Their target antigens are unknown. The specimen comprised cultured PBMCs, sampled from culture after CMV antigen stimulation. The source of these receptors is a human donor in good health (CMV status not recorded). Some clones in this sample may be carry-over from other donors' samples. Each CDR3 is given with its conserved first and last residue. A D gene is named only where the DNA matches it firmly. Expanded clones get a size class; other rows say once, few or many, or leave the size out.

d_gene	v_gene	abundance	j_gene	CDR3aa	CDR3nt
NA	TRBV4-1	NA	TRBJ2-7	CASSQGLNYEQYF	TGCGCCAGCAGCCAAGGCCTAAACTACGAGCAGTACTTC
NA	TRBV7-6	few	TRBJ1-5	CASSPVGFLQPQHF	TGTGCCAGCAGCCCTGTGGGATTTCTTCAGCCCCAGCATTTT
NA	TRBV7-2	many	TRBJ1-1	CASSLEVQSPLAFF	TGTGCCAGCAGCTTAGAGGTTCAATCCCCGTTGGCTTTCTTT
TRBD2	TRBV20-1	NA	TRBJ2-3	CSANELSSGSPDTQYF	TGCAGTGCCAATGAGCTGTCTAGCGGGAGTCCAGATACGCAGTATTTT
NA	TRBV27	NA	TRBJ1-4	CASSPAQTTNEKLFF	TGTGCCAGCAGCCCGGCCCAAACAACTAATGAAAAACTGTTTTTT
TRBD2	TRBV6-2/TRBV6-3	NA	TRBJ2-1	CASSYGWGGGNEQFF	TGTGCCAGCAGTTACGGGTGGGGGGGAGGCAATGAGCAGTTCTTC
NA	TRBV7-8	NA	TRBJ2-5	CASSFGLVGRAETQYF	TGTGCCAGCAGCTTCGGCCTGGTAGGTCGGGCCGAGACCCAGTACTTC
NA	TRBV6-2/TRBV6-3	few	TRBJ1-5	CASKWGSNQPQHF	TGTGCCAGCAAATGGGGTAGCAATCAGCCCCAGCATTTT
TRBD2	TRBV14	few	TRBJ2-6	CASSQGGGGANVLTF	TGTGCCAGCAGCCAAGGCGGGGGTGGGGCCAACGTCCTGACTTTC
NA	TRBV24-1	NA	TRBJ1-2	CATSDRTGYYGYTF	TGTGCCACCAGTGACCGTACAGGTTACTATGGCTACACCTTC
TRBD2	TRBV4-1	few	TRBJ2-1	CASSQSLAGAYNEQFF	TGCGCCAGCAGCCAGTCTCTAGCGGGAGCTTACAATGAGCAGTTCTTC
TRBD2	TRBV4-1	NA	TRBJ2-7	CASSSTSGNYEQYF	TGCGCCAGCAGTTCGACTAGCGGGAACTACGAGCAGTACTTC
TRBD2	TRBV9	few	TRBJ2-1	CASSRVAGARNEQFF	TGTGCCAGCAGTCGTGTAGCGGGGGCTCGGAATGAGCAGTTCTTC
NA	TRBV5-3	NA	TRBJ1-5	CASSFRENQPQHF	TGTGCCAGCAGCTTCAGGGAAAATCAGCCCCAGCATTTT
NA	TRBV5-1	once	TRBJ2-5	CASSVNPTGQGETQYF	TGCGCCAGCAGCGTTAACCCTACAGGGCAAGGAGAGACCCAGTACTTC
NA	TRBV24-1	NA	TRBJ2-2	CATRQGTGTGELFF	TGTGCCACCAGACAGGGAACCGGCACCGGGGAGCTGTTTTTT
NA	TRBV2	many	TRBJ2-7	CASRGKVTSYEQYF	TGTGCCAGCAGGGGGAAAGTGACCTCCTACGAGCAGTACTTC
TRBD2	TRBV9	NA	TRBJ2-3	CASSAGTSGTTQYF	TGTGCCAGCAGCGCAGGGACTAGCGGGACCACGCAGTATTTT
NA	TRBV19	NA	TRBJ1-2	CASSIERRGGNGYTF	TGTGCCAGTAGTATAGAGCGCAGGGGTGGTAATGGCTACACCTTC
NA	TRBV7-2	many	TRBJ2-3	CASSLETDTQYF	TGTGCCAGCAGCTTAGAAACAGATACGCAGTATTTT
TRBD2	TRBV4-3	NA	TRBJ2-7	CASSQEIAGLYEQYF	TGCGCCAGCAGCCAAGAGATAGCGGGCCTCTACGAGCAGTACTTC
NA	TRBV30	few	TRBJ2-2	CAWRGRDVRTGELFF	TGTGCCTGGAGGGGACGGGACGTAAGGACCGGGGAGCTGTTTTTT
NA	TRBV7-9	few	TRBJ1-5	CASSPRLVHYSNQPQHF	TGTGCCAGCAGCCCTCGACTTGTACATTATAGCAATCAGCCCCAGCATTTT
NA	TRBV7-8	NA	TRBJ1-1	CASSFTQNTEAFF	TGTGCCAGCAGCTTTACACAGAACACTGAAGCTTTCTTT
NA	TRBV12-3/TRBV12-4	NA	TRBJ2-1	CASSLLEGRYNEQFF	TGTGCCAGCAGTTTGTTGGAGGGCCGCTACAATGAGCAGTTCTTC
NA	TRBV24-1	NA	TRBJ2-1	CATSDLYNEQFF	TGTGCCACCAGTGATTTATACAATGAGCAGTTCTTC
TRBD1	TRBV20-1	few	TRBJ1-1	CSARRDSGLNTEAFF	TGCAGTGCTAGGCGGGACAGCGGATTGAACACTGAAGCTTTCTTT
TRBD1	TRBV7-8	many	TRBJ1-1	CASSLAMLGQGLNTEAFF	TGTGCCAGCAGCTTAGCTATGCTCGGACAGGGGTTAAACACTGAAGCTTTCTTT
NA	TRBV7-2	few	TRBJ1-3	CASSLIVGAGNTIYF	TGTGCCAGCAGCCTCATTGTGGGGGCGGGAAACACCATATATTTT
TRBD1	TRBV28	NA	TRBJ1-2	CASRLPQGTGYGYTF	TGTGCCAGCAGGCTTCCCCAGGGGACAGGGTACGGCTACACCTTC
TRBD2	TRBV18	NA	TRBJ2-7	CASGTSGTYEQYF	TGTGCCAGCGGGACTAGCGGTACCTACGAGCAGTACTTC
NA	TRBV7-2	NA	TRBJ1-1	CASSFWGWSTEAFF	TGTGCCAGCAGCTTTTGGGGGTGGAGCACTGAAGCTTTCTTT
TRBD1	TRBV7-8	many	TRBJ2-1	CASSFNLGQGNNEQFF	TGTGCCAGCAGCTTTAACCTGGGACAGGGGAACAATGAGCAGTTCTTC
NA	TRBV4-3	NA	TRBJ2-5	CASSETVGPPKQTQYF	TGCGCCAGCAGCGAAACTGTGGGCCCCCCTAAACAGACCCAGTACTTC
NA	TRBV7-9	few	TRBJ2-4	CASSPWDGQNIQYF	TGTGCCAGCAGCCCGTGGGACGGCCAAAACATTCAGTACTTC
NA	TRBV7-2	NA	TRBJ1-5	CASSSYGQSGQPQHF	TGTGCCAGCAGCTCCTACGGACAGAGCGGTCAGCCCCAGCATTTT
TRBD1	TRBV12-3/TRBV12-4	few	TRBJ2-7	CASTGQGVYEQYF	TGTGCCAGCACCGGACAGGGAGTCTACGAGCAGTACTTC
NA	TRBV6-2/TRBV6-3	many	TRBJ2-5	CASSRTEQETQYF	TGTGCCAGCAGTCGGACGGAACAAGAGACCCAGTACTTC
NA	TRBV4-3	NA	TRBJ2-5	CASSHRTTIQETQYF	TGCGCCAGCAGCCACAGAACTACCATCCAAGAGACCCAGTACTTC
NA	TRBV7-2	NA	TRBJ2-1	CASSARLDPGNEQFF	TGTGCCAGCAGCGCCAGACTAGATCCGGGGAATGAGCAGTTCTTC